This TCR beta chain was profiled in a study of identifying expanded T cells in peripheral blood. Using immunoSEQ multiplex PCR, the repertoire was profiled, and TCRdb retains in-frame clones only, with some absent. The sample consists of 81,000 or so clones, about 83% of them appearing once. Overall study findings and caveats: Differentially abundant clones: 0.95 to 1.5 between replicates, about 17 at about two weeks, approximately 18 at four. Two-week clone count variance significantly increased as total template count grew.

As for this clone: Its specificity is unknown.

During the collection period, no donor immune events like infections were recorded. There are 16 residues in the CDR3. After removal of 4 bases from V and 7 bases from J, the junction contained 9 bases not matched to a gene. Germline CDR1 and CDR2: LNHDA and SQIVND (reference sequence). The sample was blood. V is TRBV19 and J is TRBJ2-2, with 10 bases matching TRBD2. This sequence originates from a person aged 18 to 70 in good health. This CDR3 is CASSTASGSMVGELFF. In nucleotides, the CDR3 is TGTGCCAGTAGTACGGCTAGCGGGAGTATGGTCGGGGAGCTGTTTTTT.